These 26 T cell receptor beta chains originate from one sample sequenced in a study of T cell responses to AZD1222 COVID-19 vaccine. Libraries were prepared by immunoSEQ multiplex PCR; TCRdb keeps only in-frame clonotypes and omits some of them. The top ten hold approximately 2.3% of the sample, which has 150,000 to 200,000 clones, 92% seen once. The specimen comprised peripheral blood, sampled on day 0 of AZD1222 vaccination. The receptors derive from an adult in good health.

For the CDR3, the DNA is TGTGCCAGCAGTTTAGTCTTTGGGGGAAACACTGAAGCTTTCTTT. Encoded protein: CASSLVFGGNTEAFF. The J gene is TRBJ1-1, the V gene TRBV27, with a tentative D call TRBD1 (5 bases). The CDR3 sequence is 15 residues long. Looked up from germline, CDR1 is MNHEY and CDR2 is SMNVEV (reference sequence). The V and J ends lost 2 bases and 2 bases respectively, with 12 bases between them.

CDR3 loop: CASSPGSRPQHF. The CDR3 nucleotides read TGTGCCAGCAGTCCGGGCTCTCGGCCCCAGCATTTT. The rearrangement uses TRBV2 and TRBJ1-5, with no clear D. The CDR3 contains 12 residues. V was shortened by 5 bases and J by 9 bases, with 11 bases between the two germline ends. CDR1 is SNHLY and CDR2 is FYNNEI in the germline V gene.

V gene TRBV7-6 combines with J gene TRBJ2-3; D uncertain. From germline, CDR1 is SGHVS and CDR2 FNYEAQ. The ends were cut back, 5 bases at V and 3 bases at J, with 21 bases in the middle. The CDR3 length is 17 residues. CDR3 residues: CASSRPYDTLKTDTQYF. The CDR3, as DNA: TGTGCCAGCAGCCGACCCTACGACACCCTTAAGACAGATACGCAGTATTTT.

The chain uses TRBV7-8 and TRBJ2-5, with a tentative D call TRBD2 (6 bases). The V gene's germline CDR1 is SGHVS and CDR2 FQNEAQ. V lost 5 bases and J lost 0, with 37 bases in between. This CDR3 contains 23 residues. The CDR3 loop reads CASSRGLERWGWGERPYQETQYF. As DNA, the CDR3 is TGTGCCAGCAGCCGAGGATTAGAGAGGTGGGGTTGGGGGGAGAGACCGTACCAAGAGACCCAGTACTTC.

V usage is TRBV6-6 and J usage is TRBJ1-5, with a weak D call TRBD1 (5 bases). V lost 1 base and J 2 bases, leaving 12 bases between the germline ends. Germline V CDR1 and CDR2: MNHNY, SVGAGI (reference sequence). The CDR3 totals 16 residues. CDR3 loop: CASSYLRQGGNQPQHF. CDR3 bases: TGTGCCAGCAGTTACTTGAGGCAGGGAGGCAATCAGCCCCAGCATTTT.

There are a few counts of this clone. The V and J genes are TRBV7-2 and TRBJ2-1; D gene uncertain. Looked up from germline, CDR1 is SGHTA and CDR2 is FQGNSA. Trimming took off 5 bases at V and 0 bases at J, with 8 bases between the two ends. This CDR3 is built from 14 residues. The DNA for the CDR3 is TGTGCCAGCAGCCCAGCCGGCTCCTACAATGAGCAGTTCTTC. Its protein is CASSPAGSYNEQFF.

The chain has TRBV14 and TRBJ2-1; TRBD2 matches at 12 bases. CDR1 is SGHDN and CDR2 is FVKESK in the germline V gene. Trimming took 5 bases from V and 8 from J; bases not matched to a gene: 13. The CDR3 is 17 amino acids. CDR3 nucleotides: TGTGCCAGCAGCGACACATATCTAGCGGGAGGGCGGCATGAGCAGTTCTTC. This translates into CASSDTYLAGGRHEQFF.

The V and J genes are TRBV12-3 or TRBV12-4 and TRBJ1-1, with a weak D call TRBD1 (6 bases). This CDR3 is built from 13 residues. V shed 4 bases and J shed 7 bases, with 13 bases lying between them. CDR3 DNA sequence: TGTGCCAGCAGTTCCGGGGGCCCCCTTGAAGCTTTCTTT. Its translation: CASSSGGPLEAFF.

J is TRBJ1-5 and V is TRBV6-5, with D perhaps matching TRBD1 (6 bases). CDR1 and CDR2 (germline): MNHEY, SVGAGI. This CDR3 has 15 amino acids. V was trimmed by 0 bases and J by 7 bases, leaving 13 bases between them. The CDR3 is CASSYSAGADQPQHF. In DNA, the CDR3 is TGTGCCAGCAGTTACTCGGCAGGGGCGGACCAGCCCCAGCATTTT.

The CDR3 loop reads CASRPFGREGRYEQYF. The CDR3 nucleotides read TGTGCCAGCAGACCATTTGGGCGGGAGGGCCGTTACGAGCAGTACTTC. The chain joins TRBV27 to TRBJ2-7; TRBD2 agrees at 9 bases. This CDR3 has 16 residues. The V gene end was trimmed by 6 bases and the J gene end by 4 bases; junction bases not matched to a gene: 13. CDR1 is MNHEY and CDR2 is SMNVEV in the germline V gene (reference sequence).

The chain combines TRBV29-1 with TRBJ1-1; D is perhaps TRBD1 (5 bases). Germline assignment: CDR1 SQVTM and CDR2 ANQGSEA. This CDR3 comprises 11 residues. Written as DNA, the CDR3 is TGCACCGGGTTAACAGGAACTGAAGCTTTCTTT. Its translation is CTGLTGTEAFF.

The V call is TRBV7-2, the J call TRBJ2-2; 9 bases fit TRBD2. CDR1 and CDR2 from the germline V gene are SGHTA and FQGNSA. Trimming at V came to 4 bases and at J to 4 bases, leaving 7 bases not matched to a gene. The CDR3 loop spans 16 amino acids. CDR3 in amino acids: CASSSFSGGGTGELFF. In nucleotides, the CDR3 is TGTGCCAGCAGCTCTTTTAGCGGGGGAGGCACCGGGGAGCTGTTTTTT.

J is TRBJ1-1 and V is TRBV2; D unresolved. The CDR3 sequence is 13 residues long. Per the germline V gene, CDR1 is SNHLY and CDR2 is FYNNEI. V was trimmed by 7 bases and J by 1 base, leaving 10 bases between them. This chain's CDR3 is CASKGQENTEAFF. CDR3 coding DNA: TGTGCCAGCAAAGGTCAAGAGAACACTGAAGCTTTCTTT.

This clone has only a few counts. V usage is TRBV12-3 or TRBV12-4 and J usage is TRBJ1-2; tentatively, D is TRBD1 (5 bases). Trimming removed 6 bases from V and 7 bases from J, with 15 bases in between. This CDR3 spans 13 amino acids. This CDR3 is CASSLGGVSGYTF. CDR3 DNA: TGTGCCAGCAGCCTCGGGGGAGTCTCTGGCTACACCTTC.

The V and J genes are TRBV6-5 and TRBJ1-1; 7 bases align to TRBD1. Trimming at V came to 8 bases and at J to 8 bases, leaving 5 bases not matched to a gene. CDR3 size: 11 residues. Germline loops: CDR1 MNHEY, CDR2 SVGAGI. Written as DNA, the CDR3 is TGTGCCAGCCGCGGACAGGCCGAAGCTTTCTTT. It translates to CASRGQAEAFF.

The genes are TRBV7-2 and TRBJ2-7, with D tentatively TRBD1 (5 bases). The CDR3 extends over 12 amino acids. Trimming removed 6 bases at V and 4 bases at J, with 10 bases between. CDR1 is SGHTA and CDR2 is FQGNSA in the germline V gene. The CDR3 DNA follows: TGTGCCAGCAGTGGTCAGGGTTACGAGCAGTACTTC. Translated, it gives CASSGQGYEQYF.

This sequence joins TRBV21-1 and TRBJ2-7; TRBD1, the table's D call, was not compared with the DNA. TRBV21-1 is a listed pseudogene. This CDR3 region has 11 residues. Here the CDR3 DNA reads TGTGCCAGCAGGACAGCGTACGAGCAGTACTTC. This gives the protein CASRTAYEQYF.

The chain has TRBV6-5 and TRBJ1-6; no definite D call. CDR3 size: 14 residues. Looked up from germline, CDR1 is MNHEY and CDR2 is SVGAGI. V lost 6 bases, J lost 8 bases, and 14 bases lay in between. This chain's CDR3 is CASSPGPDYSPLHF. In DNA form, the CDR3 reads TGTGCCAGCAGCCCCGGCCCGGACTATTCACCCCTCCACTTT.

This clone was seen just once. The V and J genes are TRBV10-3 and TRBJ1-6; possible D gene TRBD1, 5 bases. Germline assignment: CDR1 ENHRY and CDR2 SYGVKD. Deletions cut 4 bases from V and 8 bases from J, with 12 bases between. The CDR3 has 14 amino acids. CDR3 loop: CAISGRQGHSPLHF. The CDR3 coding sequence is TGTGCCATCAGTGGAAGGCAGGGCCATTCACCCCTCCACTTT.

V gene TRBV10-3 combines with J gene TRBJ1-2; 8 bases match TRBD1. The ends lost 1 base at V and 7 bases at J; junction bases unmatched: 2. From germline, CDR1 is ENHRY and CDR2 SYGVKD. The CDR3 is made up of 13 amino acids. The CDR3 nucleotides are TGTGCCATCAGTGAGTTACAGGGGGGTGGCTACACCTTC. Amino acids: CAISELQGGGYTF.

The rearrangement joins TRBV5-1 to TRBJ1-1, with D maybe TRBD1 (5 bases). V lost 1 base and J lost 5, with 18 bases in between. Germline loops: CDR1 SGHRS, CDR2 YFSETQ. This CDR3 has 16 amino acids. In DNA, the CDR3 is TGCGCCAGCAGCTTGTCCTTTCGCCAGGGTGGTACTGAAGCTTTCTTT. As protein: CASSLSFRQGGTEAFF.

The chain is built from TRBV29-1 and TRBJ1-2; D gene unclear. Trimming took off 1 base at V and 4 bases at J, with 4 bases between the two ends. The CDR3 length is 11 residues. Germline values: CDR1 SQVTM, CDR2 ANQGSEA. CDR3 residues: CSVEGGYGYTF. Here the CDR3 DNA reads TGCAGCGTTGAAGGGGGCTATGGCTACACCTTC.

This chain links TRBV2 with TRBJ2-5; 7 positions match TRBD2. The CDR3 runs 12 residues. J gave up 2 bases and V 8 bases, and 2 bases lay outside the gene matches. CDR1 SNHLY and CDR2 FYNNEI come from the germline V gene. CDR3 amino acids: CASGGLQETQYF. DNA of the CDR3: TGTGCCAGCGGGGGACTACAAGAGACCCAGTACTTC. The variable domain in full, with the rest retrieved from reference TRBV2 and TRBJ2-5, is EPEVTQTPSHQVTQMGQEVILRCVPISNHLYFYWYRQILGQKVEFLVSFYNNEISEKSEIFDDQFSVERPDGSNFTLKIRSTKLEDSAMYFCASGGLQETQYFGPGTRLLVL.

In its sample, this clone was seen a few times. This chain connects TRBV7-9 to TRBJ2-1, with 9 bases aligning to TRBD1. This CDR3 is built from 15 residues. Germline V lookup: CDR1 SEHNR, CDR2 FQNEAQ (reference sequence). V gave up 11 bases and J gave up 2 bases; unmatched junction bases: 10. Here the CDR3 DNA reads TGTGCCGGAAGCCCCCGGACAGGGGCCTACAATGAGCAGTTCTTC. Amino acids: CAGSPRTGAYNEQFF.

J is TRBJ1-2 and V is TRBV18; no reliable D call. The CDR3 length is 14 residues. The germline V and J ends were trimmed by 8 bases and 4 bases, with 17 bases remaining between them. The germline V gene has CDR1 KGHSH and CDR2 LQKENI. The CDR3 nucleotides are TGTGCCAGCGTTACTCCCCAGGACGGCTATGGCTACACCTTC. Amino acid sequence: CASVTPQDGYGYTF. Together with reference TRBV18 and TRBJ1-2, the CDR3 gives the full variable domain: NAGVMQNPRHLVRRRGQEARLRCSPMKGHSHVYWYRQLPEEGLKFMVYLQKENIIDESGMPKERFSAEFPKEGPSILRIQQVVRGDSAAYFCASVTPQDGYGYTFGSGTRLTVV.

V is TRBV19 and J is TRBJ1-2, with D unclear. V lost 5 bases and J 7 bases, leaving 14 bases between the germline ends. Germline values: CDR1 LNHDA, CDR2 SQIVND (reference sequence). There are 13 residues in the CDR3. The CDR3 region is CASSQSFQGGYTF. In DNA form, the CDR3 reads TGTGCCAGTAGTCAATCATTCCAAGGTGGCTACACCTTC.